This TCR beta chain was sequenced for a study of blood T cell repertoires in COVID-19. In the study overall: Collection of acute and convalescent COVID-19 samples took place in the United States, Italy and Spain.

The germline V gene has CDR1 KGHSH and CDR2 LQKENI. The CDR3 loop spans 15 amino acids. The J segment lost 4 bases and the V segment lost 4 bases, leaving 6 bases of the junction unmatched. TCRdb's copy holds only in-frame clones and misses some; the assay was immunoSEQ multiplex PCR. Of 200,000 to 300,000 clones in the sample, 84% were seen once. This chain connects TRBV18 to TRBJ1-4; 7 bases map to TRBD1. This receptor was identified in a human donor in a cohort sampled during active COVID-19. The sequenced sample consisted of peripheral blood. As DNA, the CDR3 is TGTGCCAGCTCACAAAACAGGGGACTTAATGAAAAACTGTTTTTT. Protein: CASSQNRGLNEKLFF.